The clone carrying this T cell receptor gamma chain is medium-sized within its sample. What it binds is unknown. This CDR3 is also generated by other DNA sequences in the sample. This record comes from a study of Vδ1+ human thymocytes. RNA was extracted from the cells and then reverse transcribed. CDR3 amplicons came from multiplex PCR with pooled V-gene forward and constant-region reverse primers. TCRdb re-called clones from the multiplex PCR reads via CATT. The sample lists about 22,000 gamma-chain clones, roughly 13% occurring once. General observations from the study: Unlike peripheral blood Vdelta1+ controls, thymic delta-chain sequences included about 20% Vdelta2 and few Vdelta3. Thymic TRG and TRD repertoires appeared highly polyclonal.

Alphabeta T cells were depleted, then CD3+ Vdelta1+ Vdelta2- thymocytes were FACS-sorted. Sorted Vdelta1+ thymocytes were roughly 98% to 99.6% pure. The CDR3 is 13 residues long. Trimming took 0 bases from V and 6 from J; bases not matched to a gene: 5. Germline CDR1 GITISATS, CDR2 ISYDGTV (reference sequence). This receptor was identified in a child in the first two years of life who had congenital heart surgery. The sample consisted of Vdelta1+ gamma-delta thymocytes from the thymus. The subset here: FACS-sorted CD3+ TCRalphabeta- TCRVdelta1+ TCRVdelta2- thymocytes. The chain carries TRGV9 and TRGJ1 or TRGJ2. The CDR3, as DNA: TGTGCCTTGTGGGAGGTGTATGGTTATAAGAAACTCTTT. Residues: CALWEVYGYKKLF.